This TCR beta chain is drawn from a study of blood T cell repertoires in COVID-19 (dated by TCRdb to the early 2020s). Background on the whole study: The collaborator samples originated in the United States, Italy and Spain and spanned the acute and convalescent phases of COVID-19. The prospective study material was composed of cDNA or gDNA derived from T cells, B-cell-depleted T cells, or PBMCs. The dataset comprised deeply sampled blood TCRbeta repertoires from subjects exposed to, actively infected with, or recovered from COVID-19. A freely available public database, intended as a resource for researchers studying the immune response to SARS-CoV-2, is where the repertoires were released. Samples were obtained from the ongoing ImmuneRACE study (first 160 participants) and from 1,254 subjects provided by 6 global collaborators. Sample metadata almost always included a de-identified subject ID, COVID-19 status, age in years and sex. Where available, HLA class I and class II types were taken from metadata supplied by the sample provider and were not determined by assay-based typing.

What the study reported, not specific to this receptor: The amount of clinical and demographic metadata varied by source and participant and was provided uncurated.

One collaborating source in Seattle enrolled patients during active infection and followed them longitudinally through the course of disease. The collaborating institutions used their own protocols to collect whole blood in K2EDTA tubes. For TCRbeta analysis, collaborators shipped samples as frozen whole blood, isolated PBMCs, or DNA extracted from either of those sample types. V lost 6 bases and J lost 2 bases; the stretch between them is 14 bases long. Spanning cysteine to phenylalanine, the CDR3 consists of 14 amino acids. Left in the record is the CDR3 DNA by itself, 42 bases read in frame from the first base. Reading the germline V gene gives CDR1 LGHNA and CDR2 YSLEER. Details on this clone: No cognate antigen has been identified for it. Qualities for individual bases were not recorded, and no much larger clone is one base off.

TCRbeta CDR3 regions were amplified from genomic DNA by means of the immunoSEQ Assay, a bias-controlled multiplex PCR. In the original analysis: The number of nucleated cells in each sample was estimated from the amplification of reference gene primers within the assay. Sequence reads were collapsed and filtered to measure the absolute abundance of every unique TCRbeta CDR3 rearrangement. For each sample, productive Simpson clonality was calculated as the square root of Simpson's diversity index over productive rearrangements. What TCRdb holds here is the immuneACCESS table cut down to in-frame rearrangements. Part of the clones is not present; checked against another copy, under half of the missing clones reflect an unresolved V gene, and the others are unexplained. V and J calls plus clone size are reproduced from that table; the DNA served to infer D and trimming. The sample table holds roughly 340,000 clones, of which about 90% were seen once. The ten largest make up nearly 6.5% of the sample.

Sequences were obtained from peripheral blood. The V gene is TRBV4-3 and the J gene is TRBJ2-7; there is no confident call for the D gene. This TCR derives from a woman aged 50 to 65 with COVID-19, enrolled during active disease. CDR3 sequence: CASRVSGTTYEQYF. The bases read TGCGCCAGCAGGGTGTCTGGCACTACCTACGAGCAGTACTTC.